The rows below give T cell receptor beta chains drawn from one sample of a study of early T cells in non-severe SARS-CoV-2 infection. MiXCR, applied by TCRdb to the 5' RACE reads, yields one record per CDR3 protein. Altogether approximately 65,000 distinct CDR3 sequences are present, roughly 15% being singletons, with the ten largest covering over 11%. The sequencing input was whole blood. The receptors here all came from an adult who was a healthcare worker with PCR-confirmed SARS-CoV-2 infection or an uninfected control (not recorded which). CDR3s include the opening cysteine and the closing phenylalanine or tryptophan. Each record gives: D gene, V gene, J gene, clone size, CDR3 protein, CDR3 DNA. A D gene is named only where the DNA matches it firmly. Size is omitted from some rows. Given values are once, few, many or a class for expanded clones.

NA	TRBV3-1	TRBJ2-3	few	CASSLSGADTQYF	TGTGCCAGCAGCTTATCCGGGGCAGATACGCAGTATTTT
NA	TRBV7-9	TRBJ1-3	NA	CASSIQEWGVSGNTIYF	TGTGCCAGCAGCATACAGGAGTGGGGAGTCTCTGGAAACACCATATATTTT
NA	TRBV20-1	TRBJ1-6	few	CSASVDGNSPLHF	TGCAGTGCTAGCGTTGACGGAAATTCACCCCTCCACTTT
NA	TRBV11-2	TRBJ1-4	few	CASSPGVGLFF	TGTGCCAGCAGCCCGGGGGTCGGACTGTTTTTT
NA	TRBV28	TRBJ1-6	few	CASISVGLPYNSPLHF	TGTGCCAGCATATCTGTAGGGCTCCCCTATAATTCACCCCTCCACTTT
NA	TRBV28	TRBJ2-3	few	CASSFSGKVDTQYF	TGTGCCAGCAGTTTCTCGGGGAAGGTAGATACGCAGTATTTT
NA	TRBV12-5	TRBJ2-1	NA	CASGLGIHLEQFF	TGTGCTAGTGGTTTGGGAATCCACCTTGAGCAGTTCTTC
NA	TRBV10-3	TRBJ2-3	NA	CAISLLVGGTDTQYF	TGTGCCATCAGCCTCCTAGTCGGTGGCACAGATACGCAGTATTTT
NA	TRBV4-3	TRBJ2-2	few	CASSRGRGIGNTGELFF	TGCGCCAGCAGCCGGGGTAGGGGGATCGGTAACACCGGGGAGCTGTTTTTT
NA	TRBV5-1	TRBJ2-6	NA	CASSSTGSGANVLTF	TGCGCCAGCAGCTCCACAGGTTCTGGGGCCAACGTCCTGACTTTC
TRBD2	TRBV5-1	TRBJ2-1	NA	CASSWTPLAGAGNEQFF	TGCGCCAGCAGCTGGACCCCACTAGCGGGGGCGGGTAATGAGCAGTTCTTC
TRBD1	TRBV5-5	TRBJ1-2	NA	CASSLLDRGTNTF	TGTGCCAGCAGCTTATTGGACAGGGGGACTAACACCTTC
NA	TRBV6-2/TRBV6-3	TRBJ2-4	many	CASSVSEWGNIQYF	TGTGCCAGCAGTGTCAGTGAGTGGGGAAACATTCAGTACTTC
NA	TRBV20-1	TRBJ1-4	few	CSAPEAVTNEKLFF	TGCAGTGCTCCCGAGGCAGTAACTAATGAAAAACTGTTTTTT
NA	TRBV7-2	TRBJ1-5	many	CASSFDRNQPQHF	TGTGCCAGCAGCTTCGATCGGAATCAGCCCCAGCATTTT
NA	TRBV4-1	TRBJ2-3	NA	CASSQDQGGSTDTQYF	TGCGCCAGCAGCCAAGATCAGGGGGGTAGCACAGATACGCAGTATTTT
TRBD1	TRBV18	TRBJ1-6	NA	CASSPRGQGDSPLHF	TGTGCCAGCTCACCACGGGGACAGGGGGATTCACCCCTCCACTTT
NA	TRBV4-3	TRBJ2-2	many	CASSPGRSVTGELFF	TGCGCCAGCAGCCCCGGGAGATCGGTCACCGGGGAGCTGTTTTTT
NA	TRBV28	TRBJ1-5	NA	CASSFNQPQHF	TGTGCCAGCAGCTTTAATCAGCCCCAGCATTTT
TRBD1	TRBV6-5	TRBJ1-2	few	CASSYSEQGDGYTF	TGTGCCAGCAGTTACTCTGAACAGGGGGATGGCTACACCTTC
NA	TRBV6-1	TRBJ2-3	many	CASSSPGDTDTQYF	TGTGCCAGCAGTTCCCCAGGGGACACAGATACGCAGTATTTT
TRBD1	TRBV5-1	TRBJ1-1	NA	CASSPGQGAVWNTEVFF	TGCGCCAGCAGCCCCGGACAGGGGGCCGTTTGGAACACTGAAGTTTTCTTT
NA	TRBV6-5	TRBJ1-4	few	CASSYSTATNEKLFF	TGTGCCAGCAGTTACTCGACAGCAACTAATGAAAAACTGTTTTTT
TRBD2	TRBV12-3/TRBV12-4	TRBJ2-2	NA	CASTVAGGTGELFF	TGTGCCAGCACCGTGGCGGGGGGTACCGGGGAGCTGTTTTTT
NA	TRBV20-1	TRBJ1-5	NA	CSARGQGGQPQHF	TGCAGTGCTAGAGGGCAGGGTGGGCAGCCCCAGCATTTT
NA	TRBV12-3/TRBV12-4	TRBJ1-4	many	CASTRTVTNEKLFF	TGTGCCAGCACCCGGACAGTAACTAATGAAAAACTGTTTTTT
TRBD1	TRBV7-9	TRBJ2-3	many	CASSLGQGLGDTQYF	TGTGCCAGCAGCTTGGGACAGGGGTTGGGAGATACGCAGTATTTT
NA	TRBV29-1	TRBJ2-7	many	CSVAWNPDEQYF	TGCAGCGTTGCCTGGAACCCCGACGAGCAGTACTTC
NA	TRBV20-1	TRBJ1-1	NA	CSAKKPATNTEAFF	TGCAGTGCTAAAAAACCGGCCACAAACACTGAAGCTTTCTTT
NA	TRBV6-1	TRBJ1-1	few	CASGDGFTNTEAFF	TGTGCCAGCGGGGACGGATTTACGAACACTGAAGCTTTCTTT
NA	TRBV7-9	TRBJ2-7	NA	CASSPGHEYEQYF	TGTGCCAGCAGCCCGGGGCACGAATACGAGCAGTACTTC
TRBD1	TRBV6-1	TRBJ2-1	few	CASSYNTGTGSYNEQFF	TGTGCCAGCAGTTACAATACCGGGACAGGGTCCTACAATGAGCAGTTCTTC
NA	TRBV27	TRBJ2-3	NA	CASSFAGAGEYTQYF	TGTGCCAGCAGTTTTGCGGGGGCAGGGGAGTATACGCAGTATTTT
NA	TRBV7-2	TRBJ2-5	many	CASSYRSPGKETQYF	TGTGCCAGCAGCTACCGGTCCCCGGGAAAAGAGACCCAGTACTTC
NA	TRBV12-5	TRBJ2-3	many	CASGLVLDNTADTQYF	TGTGCTAGTGGTTTGGTACTCGACAATACGGCAGATACGCAGTATTTT
TRBD1	TRBV20-1	TRBJ1-4	many	CSARARGTGDEKLFF	TGCAGTGCTAGAGCCAGGGGGACAGGGGATGAAAAACTGTTTTTT
TRBD1	TRBV10-3	TRBJ1-2	many	CAISLTGEDYTF	TGTGCCATCAGCCTGACAGGGGAAGACTACACCTTC
NA	TRBV12-3/TRBV12-4	TRBJ2-5	few	CASSLNGVETQYF	TGTGCCAGCAGTTTAAACGGGGTGGAGACCCAGTACTTC
NA	TRBV2	TRBJ2-1	NA	CASYNNEQFF	TGTGCCAGCTATAACAATGAGCAGTTCTTC
NA	TRBV4-2	TRBJ2-1	few	CASSPRGGAGTYNEQFF	TGTGCCAGCAGCCCGAGAGGGGGAGCGGGTACCTACAATGAGCAGTTCTTC
NA	TRBV6-6	TRBJ1-2	many	CASSSEGYTF	TGTGCCAGCAGTTCGGAGGGCTACACCTTC
NA	TRBV14	TRBJ2-1	many	CASSQNEQFF	TGTGCCAGCAGCCAAAATGAGCAGTTCTTC
NA	TRBV12-3/TRBV12-4	TRBJ2-1	few	CASSLNGVEQFF	TGTGCCAGCAGTTTGAATGGGGTTGAGCAGTTCTTC
NA	TRBV4-1	TRBJ2-1	NA	CASSLTAYNEQFF	TGCGCCAGCAGCCTGACAGCTTACAATGAGCAGTTCTTC
TRBD2	TRBV12-3/TRBV12-4	TRBJ2-2	many	CASSRPAGRATAGELFF	TGTGCCAGCAGTCGCCCCGCAGGGAGGGCTACCGCCGGGGAGCTGTTTTTT
NA	TRBV7-2	TRBJ1-5	NA	CASSSMGGSQPQHF	TGTGCCAGCAGCTCGATGGGGGGGTCTCAGCCCCAGCATTTT
NA	TRBV2	TRBJ2-1	NA	CASSEGSTNFGQFF	TGTGCCAGCAGTGAAGGGAGCACCAACTTTGGGCAGTTCTTC
NA	TRBV6-1	TRBJ2-7	few	CASTPSAGYEQYF	TGTGCCAGCACCCCTTCCGCGGGTTACGAGCAGTACTTC
TRBD1	TRBV20-1	TRBJ1-5	NA	CSATTGGNQPQHF	TGCAGTGCTACGACAGGGGGAAATCAGCCCCAGCATTTT
NA	TRBV5-4	TRBJ1-1	NA	CASSWGVDTEAFF	TGTGCCAGCAGCTGGGGGGTCGACACTGAAGCTTTCTTT
NA	TRBV5-4	TRBJ1-1	many	CASSRQGNTEAFF	TGTGCCAGCAGCCGCCAGGGGAACACTGAAGCTTTCTTT
TRBD1	TRBV7-9	TRBJ1-1	few	CASSWDRGNTEAFF	TGTGCCAGCAGCTGGGACAGGGGGAACACTGAAGCTTTCTTT
NA	TRBV7-9	TRBJ2-7	few	CASSFDYEQYF	TGTGCCAGCAGCTTCGACTACGAGCAGTACTTC
NA	TRBV3-1	TRBJ1-1	NA	CASSQDPPGHTEAFF	TGTGCCAGCAGCCAAGATCCTCCGGGGCACACTGAAGCTTTCTTT
TRBD2	TRBV5-6	TRBJ2-5	NA	CASSLRTSGGPETQYF	TGTGCCAGCAGCTTGCGGACTAGCGGGGGGCCGGAGACCCAGTACTTC
TRBD2	TRBV6-1	TRBJ2-5	many	CASGMTSGGQETQYF	TGTGCCAGCGGTATGACTAGCGGGGGACAAGAGACCCAGTACTTC
NA	TRBV3-1	TRBJ2-5	many	CASSQDVGSQETQYF	TGTGCCAGCAGCCAAGATGTGGGGAGCCAAGAGACCCAGTACTTC
NA	TRBV15	TRBJ2-7	many	CATSRGGGGTYEQYF	TGTGCCACCAGCAGAGGCGGGGGCGGAACCTACGAGCAGTACTTC
TRBD1	TRBV10-3	TRBJ2-7	NA	CAISDRTGGYEQYF	TGTGCCATCAGTGACCGGACAGGGGGCTACGAGCAGTACTTC